The rows below give T cell receptor beta chains drawn from one sample of a study of T cell repertoires in cytomegalovirus infection. TCRdb re-called the reads with MiXCR, one entry per CDR3 protein. The sample includes about 890,000 distinct CDR3 sequences, 30% to 40% of them seen just once. Their antigens are not known. The sample here was cultured CD8+ T cells from PBMCs, taken from culture after CMV antigen stimulation. The source is a human donor in good health (CMV status not recorded). Some clones in this sample may be carry-over from other donors' samples. Both conserved end residues are part of each CDR3. D genes are given only for firm matches. Only part of the rows carry a size: once, few, many, or a class if the clone is expanded.

cdr3_nt	cdr3_aa	v_call	d_call	clone_size	j_call
TGTGCCAGCAGTTTAGCGGGGGCCAACAATGAGCAGTTCTTC	CASSLAGANNEQFF	TRBV27	-	many	TRBJ2-1
TGTGCCAGTACCCCGGACAACACAGATACGCAGTATTTT	CASTPDNTDTQYF	TRBV19	-	many	TRBJ2-3
TGTGCCAGCAGCTTAGGCCAGTTTGACAATCAGCCCCAGCATTTT	CASSLGQFDNQPQHF	TRBV7-9	-	few	TRBJ1-5
TGTGCCAGCTCACCCACCGTTAGGGACTCTGGAAACACCATATATTTT	CASSPTVRDSGNTIYF	TRBV18	-	-	TRBJ1-3
TGTGCCAGCAGCCCCAGATCGGGTGAGGGGGCGCTGGGCTACACCTTC	CASSPRSGEGALGYTF	TRBV4-2	TRBD1	-	TRBJ1-2
TGTGCCAGCAGCTTCCTCCGGGTTGAGCAGTTCTTC	CASSFLRVEQFF	TRBV7-8	-	-	TRBJ2-1
TGTGCCACCAGCAGAAACAGGGAGACCCAGTACTTC	CATSRNRETQYF	TRBV15	-	-	TRBJ2-5
TGTGCCATACGGACAGATTATAATTCACCCCTCCACTTT	CAIRTDYNSPLHF	TRBV10-3	-	few	TRBJ1-6
TGTGCCAGTACCCTGACAGGGGGTCGAGCAGATACGCAGTATTTT	CASTLTGGRADTQYF	TRBV19	TRBD1	-	TRBJ2-3
TGTGCCAACAGCTTCCCTCCCTCCAATCAGCCCCAGCATTTT	CANSFPPSNQPQHF	TRBV11-3	-	-	TRBJ1-5
TGCGCCAGCAGCAGACTGCTGACTGGCATAGATACGCAGTATTTT	CASSRLLTGIDTQYF	TRBV10-1	-	-	TRBJ2-3
TGTGCCAGCAGTGGGGGACTAGCGGGGGACTACAATGAGCAGTTCTTC	CASSGGLAGDYNEQFF	TRBV6-2/TRBV6-3	TRBD2	-	TRBJ2-1
TGTGCCAGCAGGATGAGGACTAGCGGGGCATACAATACGCAGTATTTT	CASRMRTSGAYNTQYF	TRBV6-5	TRBD2	-	TRBJ2-3
TGTGCCAGCAGCTTAGCCTTGGGACCCGCTGAGACCCAGTACTTC	CASSLALGPAETQYF	TRBV7-8	-	many	TRBJ2-5
TGTGCCAGTAGCCAAACAGGGGACACCTTCTACGAGCAGTACTTC	CASSQTGDTFYEQYF	TRBV19	TRBD1	many	TRBJ2-7
TGTGCCAGCATTGACAGTGGAAGTCAGCCCCAGCATTTT	CASIDSGSQPQHF	TRBV6-6	-	-	TRBJ1-5
TGCGCCAGCAGCCAATCGGAACGGATCTACACCGGGGAGCTGTTTTTT	CASSQSERIYTGELFF	TRBV4-1	-	few	TRBJ2-2
TGTGCCAGCAGTCAGGGAGTAAATTCACCCCTCCACTTT	CASSQGVNSPLHF	TRBV7-9	-	many	TRBJ1-6
TGTGCCAGCAGCGAGACGGACAGGGGAAGTGAAAAACTGTTTTTT	CASSETDRGSEKLFF	TRBV9	TRBD1	-	TRBJ1-4
TGCGCCAGCAGCCAAGAGAGGGGGTGGTGGGAAAAACTGTTTTTT	CASSQERGWWEKLFF	TRBV4-1	-	few	TRBJ1-4
TGTGCCAGCAGTGAAGACCAGTCTAGAGAAGAGACCCAGTACTTC	CASSEDQSREETQYF	TRBV6-1	-	-	TRBJ2-5
TGTGCCAGCAGCTCCCGGGACAGGGGGCTCAATGAGCAGTTCTTC	CASSSRDRGLNEQFF	TRBV7-8	TRBD1	-	TRBJ2-1
TGTGCCAGCAGCACCGGGACTAGCGGGGCGGAGACCCAGTACTTC	CASSTGTSGAETQYF	TRBV11-3	TRBD2	many	TRBJ2-5
TGCGCCAGCAAACCGGGACTAGCGGGGTCAGGGGATACGCAGTATTTT	CASKPGLAGSGDTQYF	TRBV4-1	TRBD2	-	TRBJ2-3
TGTGCCAGCAGTTTACAGGGCGAATACTCACCCCTCCACTTT	CASSLQGEYSPLHF	TRBV27	-	-	TRBJ1-6
TGTGCTAGTGGTTTGGAGACCTCTCGAGATACGCAGTATTTT	CASGLETSRDTQYF	TRBV12-5	-	-	TRBJ2-3
TGTGCCAGCAACCCCGCAGGGGCAAGCAATCAGCCCCAGCATTTT	CASNPAGASNQPQHF	TRBV6-2/TRBV6-3	-	-	TRBJ1-5
TGTGCCACCAGTGATGACCCCGGGGGTAATGAGCAGTTCTTC	CATSDDPGGNEQFF	TRBV24-1	-	-	TRBJ2-1
TGTGCCAGCAGCCAAGAGCGGGGGACCTTCGGCAATCAGCCCCAGCATTTT	CASSQERGTFGNQPQHF	TRBV4-2	-	many	TRBJ1-5
TGTGCCAGCAGCTTAACTAGCGGGGGGACTGAGCAGTTCTTC	CASSLTSGGTEQFF	TRBV7-3	TRBD2	few	TRBJ2-1
TGTGCCAGCAGCTTTGACAGGGACAGCTCACCCCTCCACTTT	CASSFDRDSSPLHF	TRBV7-8	TRBD1	many	TRBJ1-6
TGTGCCAGCAGCTTAAACCCCTCGGCTCTGAGTGGTTTGGATGAGCAGTTCTTC	CASSLNPSALSGLDEQFF	TRBV7-3	-	many	TRBJ2-1
TGTGCCAGCAGTTTCCCTCTGACTAGCGGGGGGTCTCTAGCCAAAAACATTCAGTACTTC	CASSFPLTSGGSLAKNIQYF	TRBV28	TRBD2	-	TRBJ2-4
TGTGCCAGCAGTGAAGCGGAGAGTGGCGAACCCCAGCATTTT	CASSEAESGEPQHF	TRBV2	-	few	TRBJ1-5
TGCGCCAGCAGCTCCGGGACAGGGATTAATAACTATGGCTACACCTTC	CASSSGTGINNYGYTF	TRBV5-1	TRBD1	few	TRBJ1-2
TGTGCCAGCAGCGTCACAGGGGGGCTTCCCTACTCTGGAAACACCATATATTTT	CASSVTGGLPYSGNTIYF	TRBV7-2	TRBD1	many	TRBJ1-3
TGTGCCAGCAACCCTAGCGGGGGGTGGTACGAGCAGTACTTC	CASNPSGGWYEQYF	TRBV6-6	TRBD2	-	TRBJ2-7
TGCGCCAGCAGCCAAGTAGCGTACACCGGGGAGCTGTTTTTT	CASSQVAYTGELFF	TRBV4-3	-	-	TRBJ2-2
TGCGCCAGCAGCCAAGAGGGCAGGGGCACCGGGGAGCTGTTTTTT	CASSQEGRGTGELFF	TRBV4-1	-	few	TRBJ2-2
TGCAGTGCTAGAGTATCTTATAGGGGGGAGTACACTGAAGCTTTCTTT	CSARVSYRGEYTEAFF	TRBV20-1	-	-	TRBJ1-1
TGTGCCAGCAGTTTAGTCGTCTGGGGAGAGCAGTACTTC	CASSLVVWGEQYF	TRBV12-3/TRBV12-4	-	-	TRBJ2-7
TGTGCCAGCAGTGAAACGGGGACCGGGGAGCTGTTTTTT	CASSETGTGELFF	TRBV6-1	-	many	TRBJ2-2
TGTGCCAGCATCCGGTACTCTGGGGCCAACGTCCTGACTTTC	CASIRYSGANVLTF	TRBV12-3/TRBV12-4	-	few	TRBJ2-6
TGTGCCAGCAGCCGGGGGGGGGAGGGCGAAGAAAAACTGTTTTTT	CASSRGGEGEEKLFF	TRBV7-9	-	-	TRBJ1-4
TGTGCCAGCAGCTTGGCCGGGGGGCTTAGAAACACCATATATTTT	CASSLAGGLRNTIYF	TRBV5-8	-	-	TRBJ1-3
TGTGCCATCATCACATGGAGGGAAAAGGGGAACACTGAAGCTTTCTTT	CAIITWREKGNTEAFF	TRBV10-3	-	few	TRBJ1-1
TGTGCCAGCAGTCCGGGACAGGCTCTTAATGAAAAACTGTTTTTT	CASSPGQALNEKLFF	TRBV2	TRBD1	-	TRBJ1-4
TGTGCCAGCAGCTTAGTAGAGGGTGGCCAAGAGACCCAGTACTTC	CASSLVEGGQETQYF	TRBV7-2	-	few	TRBJ2-5